Only a few counts were recorded for the clone carrying this T cell receptor beta chain. The protocol was immunoSEQ multiplex PCR, while the TCRdb copy is restricted to in-frame clones and leaves out a portion. The repertoire includes 140,000 to 150,000 clones, 84% of them detected once, and around 3.2% sits in the top ten. The data originate from a study of blood T cell repertoires in COVID-19. Study-level background: Samples representing acute and convalescent COVID-19 were sourced from the United States, Italy and Spain.

Looked up from germline, CDR1 is SGHDN and CDR2 is FVKESK. Trimming cost V 0 bases and J 8 bases, with 10 bases left between them. The CDR3 sequence is 13 residues long. The sample consisted of PBMCs or T cells enriched from blood (not recorded which). This sequence was found in a woman in her fifties or sixties with acute COVID-19. The V call is TRBV14, the J call TRBJ1-2; possible D gene TRBD1, 5 bases. CDR3 DNA: TGTGCCAGCAGCCAAGATCAGGGCTTCGGCTACACCTTC. Protein product: CASSQDQGFGYTF.